The 16 T cell receptor beta chains reported below all come from one sample, sequenced in a study of regulatory T cells in long-lasting Graves disease. Both iRepertoire HTBI primers and Arm-PCR of CDR3 regions were used to build the TCR beta libraries. TCRdb reprocessed the multiplex PCR reads with MiXCR, giving one entry per CDR3 protein. The sample records almost 350,000 distinct CDR3 sequences, roughly a fifth being singletons. The time point is: persistent/refractory GD, antithyroid drugs over 5 years with positive TRAb. Extracted PBMC RNA gave rise to the TCR library. The sequences come from peripheral blood mononuclear cells (PBMCs), collected when the disease was refractory, from a patient treated with antithyroid drugs. These TCRs come from a female donor with Graves disease.

This clonotype was observed many times. This chain uses TRBV18 with TRBJ1-4; 10 bases agree with TRBD1. Germline assignment: CDR1 KGHSH and CDR2 LQKENI. This CDR3 has 14 amino acids. V trimming: 6 bases; J trimming: 7 bases; junction bases outside the gene matches: 5. The CDR3 DNA sequence: TGTGCCAGCTCCTACGGGACAGGGGTTGAAAAACTGTTTTTT. Amino acids: CASSYGTGVEKLFF.

This clonotype came up a few times. The rearrangement uses TRBV6-2 or TRBV6-3 and TRBJ2-1, with D maybe TRBD1 (6 bases). Per germline, CDR1 MNHEY and CDR2 SVGEGT. With 2 bases removed from V and 15 bases from J, the gap between germline ends came to 14 bases. This CDR3 region has 12 residues. The CDR3, as DNA: TGTGCCAGCAGTTACCGGACAGCTGTAGCGTTCTTC. Translated: CASSYRTAVAFF.

This clonotype appeared a few times. The chain links TRBV30 to TRBJ2-7; 9 bases fit TRBD1. V was pared by 1 base and J by 5 bases, with 3 bases of the junction left unmatched. This CDR3 spans 13 amino acids. Looked up from germline, CDR1 is GTSNPN and CDR2 is SVGIG (reference sequence). The CDR3 region is CAWSAGQGHEQYF. In DNA, the CDR3 is TGTGCCTGGAGTGCGGGACAGGGCCACGAGCAGTACTTC.

V and J are TRBV29-1 and TRBJ2-5, with 11 bases matching TRBD1. Losses at the gene ends were 6 bases for V and 4 bases for J; bases not matched to a gene: 4. The CDR3 loop spans 13 amino acids. CDR1 is SQVTM, CDR2 ANQGSEA, per germline. The CDR3 loop is CSVGTGGGETQYF. In DNA, the CDR3 is TGCAGCGTGGGGACAGGGGGGGGAGAGACCCAGTACTTC.

Worth noting for this clonotype: Possible read error: a much larger clone is one base away. CDR3 nucleotide sequence: TGCGCCAGCAGCCGGACAGGGGGAGAGTACTGCGAGCAGTACTTC. Residues: CASSRTGGEYCEQYF. This chain joins TRBV4-1 and TRBJ2-7, with 10 bases matching TRBD1. V lost 4 bases and J lost 6; bases outside the gene matches: 9. CDR3 length: 15 amino acids. From germline, CDR1 is MGHRA and CDR2 YSYEKL.

This clonotype was seen at least ten times. The gene calls are TRBV6-1 and TRBJ1-3; 10 bases align to TRBD1. Trimming took 9 bases from V and 4 from J; bases not matched to a gene: 3. Looked up from germline, CDR1 is MNHNS and CDR2 is SASEGT. This CDR3 is 13 amino acids long. The CDR3 DNA sequence: TGTGCCAGTCAGGGACAGGGGGGAAACACCATATATTTT. It translates to CASQGQGGNTIYF.

This clonotype was detected many times. V is TRBV12-3 or TRBV12-4 and J is TRBJ2-2; TRBD2 matches 7 bases. CDR3 length: 14 residues. With V trimmed by 4 bases and J by 7 bases, 6 bases remained unmatched. As DNA, the CDR3 is TGTGCCAGCAGTTCCGGGACTAAGGTCGGGGAGCTGTTTTTT. Encoded protein: CASSSGTKVGELFF.

The chain recombines TRBV18 with TRBJ2-7; D is possibly TRBD2 (6 bases). This CDR3 is 13 amino acids long. Germline CDR1 and CDR2: KGHSH and LQKENI. V shed 3 bases and J shed 8 bases, with 14 bases lying between them. The CDR3 nucleotides are TGTGCCAGCTCACCGGAGGGCTTCGGGCAGCAGTACTTC. This translates into CASSPEGFGQQYF.

V is TRBV29-1 and J is TRBJ1-3, with D maybe TRBD1 (5 bases). Trimming cost V 6 bases and J 0 bases, with 18 bases left between them. The CDR3 covers 16 residues. The germline V gene encodes CDR1 SQVTM and CDR2 ANQGSEA. The CDR3 reads CSVSPGTGVSGNTIYF. The CDR3 bases are TGCAGCGTCAGTCCCGGGACGGGAGTCTCTGGAAACACCATATATTTT.

This clonotype was counted at least ten times. The chain links TRBV11-2 to TRBJ2-5; unclear D gene. The CDR3 spans 10 residues. Deletions cut 5 bases from V and 4 bases from J, with 2 bases between. The germline V gene encodes CDR1 SGHAT and CDR2 FQNNGV. The CDR3 loop is CASSRETQYF. For the CDR3, the DNA is TGTGCCAGCAGCCGAGAGACCCAGTACTTC.

Concerning this clonotype: This may come from a read error, since a much larger clone is one base off. This chain links TRBV7-2 with TRBJ2-5; 11 bases match TRBD2. This CDR3 region has 18 residues. Looked up from germline, CDR1 is SGHTA and CDR2 is FQGNSA. CDR3 coding DNA: TGTGCCAGCAGCTTCCGTGGTAGCGGGGGGGCGGGGCAAGAGACCCCGTACTTC. As protein: CASSFRGSGGAGQETPYF.

There are many counts of this clonotype. This chain links TRBV7-9 with TRBJ2-7; D unresolved. The CDR3 loop spans 13 amino acids. The germline CDR1 and CDR2 sequences are SEHNR and FQNEAQ (reference sequence). Trimming took 7 bases from V and 3 from J, leaving 13 bases between them. The chain's CDR3 is CASMLSWGYEQYF. CDR3 in DNA: TGTGCCAGCATGTTGTCTTGGGGCTACGAGCAGTACTTC.

This chain joins TRBV6-1 and TRBJ1-5; 11 bases are a match to TRBD1. The CDR3 is 19 amino acids. Trimming cost V 6 bases and J 0 bases; bases outside gene matches: 13. CDR1 and CDR2 (germline): MNHNS, SASEGT. The CDR3 DNA reads TGTGCCAGCAGGGAGGCCCCCGGGACAGGGGGGGGTAGCAATCAGCCCCAGCATTTT. Its translation is CASREAPGTGGGSNQPQHF.

The CDR3 DNA reads TGTGCCAGCTCATGGGGTGGGACATCCGGTATAACGACTGAAGCTTTCTTT. It is translated as CASSWGGTSGITTEAFF. This sequence joins TRBV18 and TRBJ1-1; D perhaps matches TRBD1 (6 bases). The CDR3 contains 17 residues. Germline-derived CDR1 and CDR2 are KGHSH and LQKENI. With 5 bases removed from V and 5 bases from J, the gap between germline ends came to 24 bases.

This clonotype was picked up many times. This sequence joins TRBV6-1 and TRBJ1-5, with D hard to call. CDR3 length equals 14 residues. V was cut by 3 bases and J by 0 bases, with 6 bases left in between. CDR1 MNHNS and CDR2 SASEGT come from the germline V gene. The CDR3 protein is CASSDGDSNQPQHF. CDR3 bases: TGTGCCAGCAGTGACGGGGATAGCAATCAGCCCCAGCATTTT.

This clonotype was seen repeatedly, ten times or more. The chain employs TRBV7-2 and TRBJ1-5; D not certain. Germline CDR1 SGHTA, CDR2 FQGNSA. V was cut by 5 bases and J by 2 bases, with 13 bases left in between. The CDR3 covers 15 residues. The CDR3 loop reads CASSAGLAGNQPQHF. The CDR3 DNA is TGTGCCAGCAGCGCAGGACTCGCCGGCAATCAGCCCCAGCATTTT.